Reported below is one T cell receptor beta chain. Its antigen is still unknown. Nothing much larger sits one base from this clone, and base qualities are not available. In the study, sorted CD4+ and CD8+ blood T cells from patients with severe aplastic anemia and from healthy subjects underwent deep sequencing of TCR repertoires. Ficoll-Paque density gradient centrifugation was used to isolate peripheral blood mononuclear cells. Before DNA extraction, CD4+ and CD8+ T cells were sorted with FACS or magnetic beads. This entry belongs to a study of CD8+CD57+ T cells in acquired aplastic anemia listed by TCRdb under 2018. For context, the study as a whole: DNA extracted from sorted CD4+ and CD8+ cells had a mean of about 3.2 ug, with a range of 0.2 to 27.4 ug. For healthy donor samples, the average read count was around 9.8 million for CD4+ cells and approximately 11 million for CD8+ cells.

Genomic DNA served as template for TCR beta VDJ combination and CDR3 sequence profiling. An Illumina HiSeq 2000 was the platform used for TCR repertoire sequencing. The paper's data handling went like this. TRBV/TRBJ rearrangement plots, CDR3 size and DJ length profiles, and Simpson's diversity index were used to assess repertoires. The most abundant DNA sequence in the deep sequencing data was taken as the immunodominant clone. CDR3 amino acid sequences were screened for sharing across subjects and compared with published repertoires and the VDJdb database. Using fastp trimming at Q25 and MiXCR clonotype assembly, TCRdb reanalyzed the public sequencing data and kept in-frame beta chains. Under each unique CDR3 protein, matching rows form one entry showing the most common genes and DNA. The V and J calls and clone size are TCRdb's, not the authors'. The sample contains about 64,000 distinct CDR3 sequences, roughly 58% of them found a single time. The ten largest clones add up to 2% to 3% of the sample.

What the work shows at the level of the full study, not this receptor alone: Around 31 CD8+ CDR3 sequences were shared between patients and controls but appeared highly expressed in patients and within their immunodominant clones. No significant difference in CD8+ Simpson's diversity was found between patients and healthy controls (P=0.060).

The CDR3 sequence holds 13 residues, the cysteine and phenylalanine included. The entry retains the CDR3 DNA only, 39 bases that are in frame from base 1. V sheds 6 bases and J sheds 5 bases, leaving 11 bases between their ends. Reading the germline V gene gives CDR1 SNHLY and CDR2 FYNNEI. The chain uses TRBV2 and TRBJ1-5; a tentative D call is TRBD1 (6 bases match). Input material: sorted CD4+, CD8+, or CD8+CD57+ T cells (not recorded which) from PBMCs. This clonotype was obtained from a human donor in good health, serving as a control. CDR3 sequence: CASRLQGDQPQHF. In nucleotide form, the sequence is TGTGCCAGCAGGCTACAGGGCGATCAGCCCCAGCATTTT.